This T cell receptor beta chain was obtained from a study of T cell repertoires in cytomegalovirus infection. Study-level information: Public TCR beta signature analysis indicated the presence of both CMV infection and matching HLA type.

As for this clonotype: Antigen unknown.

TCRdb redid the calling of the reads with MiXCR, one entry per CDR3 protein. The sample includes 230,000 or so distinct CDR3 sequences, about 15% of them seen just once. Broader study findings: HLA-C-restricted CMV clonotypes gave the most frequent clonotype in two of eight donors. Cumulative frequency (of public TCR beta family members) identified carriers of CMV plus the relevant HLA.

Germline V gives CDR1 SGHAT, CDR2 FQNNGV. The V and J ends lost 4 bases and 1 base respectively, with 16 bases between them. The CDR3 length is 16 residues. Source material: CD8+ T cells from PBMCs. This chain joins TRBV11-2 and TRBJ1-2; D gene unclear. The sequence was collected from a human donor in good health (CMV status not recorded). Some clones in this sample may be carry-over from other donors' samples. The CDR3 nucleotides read TGTGCCAGCAGCTCAATCTCCGGAGTAATTAACTATGGCTACACCTTC. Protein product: CASSSISGVINYGYTF.